This T cell receptor beta chain derives from a study of T-cell reconstitution after alpha-beta-depleted transplantation in children. Unique molecular identifiers were used to barcode this TCRbeta library. TCRdb re-derived calls from the PCR reads in MiXCR, one entry per CDR3 protein. The repertoire holds around 370,000 distinct CDR3 sequences, with 10% as singletons. V gave up 8 bases and J gave up 7 bases; unmatched junction bases: 8. Germline V gives CDR1 MNHNS, CDR2 SASEGT. This CDR3 comprises 14 residues. V gene TRBV6-1 combines with J gene TRBJ2-7; 13 bases agree with TRBD2. This TCR was recovered from a human donor who donated a stem cell graft to a child with acute lymphoblastic leukemia. This sample comprised PBMCs from the stem cell graft donor, obtained from the stem cell graft. This CDR3 is CASGEWGLAGEQYF. The CDR3 DNA follows: TGTGCCAGCGGCGAGTGGGGACTAGCGGGGGAGCAGTACTTC.